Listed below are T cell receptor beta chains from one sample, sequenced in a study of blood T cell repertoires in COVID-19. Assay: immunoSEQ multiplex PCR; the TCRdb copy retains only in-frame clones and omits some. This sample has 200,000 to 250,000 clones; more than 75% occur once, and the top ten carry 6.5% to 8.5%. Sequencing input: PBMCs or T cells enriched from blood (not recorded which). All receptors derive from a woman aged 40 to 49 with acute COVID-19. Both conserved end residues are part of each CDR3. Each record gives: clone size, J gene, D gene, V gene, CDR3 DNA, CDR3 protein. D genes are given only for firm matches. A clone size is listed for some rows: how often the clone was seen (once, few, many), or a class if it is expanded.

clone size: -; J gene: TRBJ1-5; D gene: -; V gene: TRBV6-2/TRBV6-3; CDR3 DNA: TGTGCCAGCAGCGCCAGGGGTGGCAATCAGCCCCAGCATTTT; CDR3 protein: CASSARGGNQPQHF
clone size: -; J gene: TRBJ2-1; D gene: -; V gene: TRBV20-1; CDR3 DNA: TGCAGTGCTTTGTCCCACAATGGTGTGTTCTTC; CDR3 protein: CSALSHNGVFF
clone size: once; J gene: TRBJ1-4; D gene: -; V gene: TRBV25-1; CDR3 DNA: TGTGCCAGCAGTGAAGGAGCCGCGGGCGTTGAAAAACTGTTTTTT; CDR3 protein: CASSEGAAGVEKLFF
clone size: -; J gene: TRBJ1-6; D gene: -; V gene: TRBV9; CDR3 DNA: TGTGCCAGCAGCCCCCGGGGAGGGGAGGGGTATTCACCCCTCCACTTT; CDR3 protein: CASSPRGGEGYSPLHF
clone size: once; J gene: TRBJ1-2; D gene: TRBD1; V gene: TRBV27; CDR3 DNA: TGTGCCAGCAGTTTAAGACAGGGGGCGGCTGGCTACACCTTC; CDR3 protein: CASSLRQGAAGYTF
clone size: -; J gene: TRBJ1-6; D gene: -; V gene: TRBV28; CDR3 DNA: TGTGCCAGTAGGGGTGGGCCAGCTAATTCACCCCTCCACTTT; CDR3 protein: CASRGGPANSPLHF
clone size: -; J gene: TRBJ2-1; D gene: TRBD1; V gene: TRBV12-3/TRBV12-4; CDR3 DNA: TGTGCCAGCAGTGGGGACAGGGAGGGTAAACAGTTCTTC; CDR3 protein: CASSGDREGKQFF
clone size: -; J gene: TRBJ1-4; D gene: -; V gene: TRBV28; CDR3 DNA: TGTGCCAGCAGCCCGGACAGCCGTACTAATGAAAAACTGTTTTTT; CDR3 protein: CASSPDSRTNEKLFF
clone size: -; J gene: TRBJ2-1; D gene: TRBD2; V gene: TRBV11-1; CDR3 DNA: TGTGCCAGCAGCTTAGTAGCTAGCGGGAGTATAAAGCAGTTCTTC; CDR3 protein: CASSLVASGSIKQFF
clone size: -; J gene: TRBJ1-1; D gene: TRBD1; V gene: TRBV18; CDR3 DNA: TGTGCCAGCTCACCACCGTGGGGACAGGGGAGAGTAATCGAGGACACTGAAGCTTTCTTT; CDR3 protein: CASSPPWGQGRVIEDTEAFF
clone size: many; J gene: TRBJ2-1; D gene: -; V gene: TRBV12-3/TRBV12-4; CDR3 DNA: TGTGCCAGCAGTTTAAGCTACAGTGAGCAGTTCTTC; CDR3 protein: CASSLSYSEQFF
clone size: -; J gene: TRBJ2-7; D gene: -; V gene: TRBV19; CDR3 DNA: TGTGCCAGTATGGCAACACCCGGGAGCTTAGAAGGATACGAGCAGTACTTC; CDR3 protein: CASMATPGSLEGYEQYF
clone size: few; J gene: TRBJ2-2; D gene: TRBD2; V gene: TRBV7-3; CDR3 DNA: TGTGCCAGCAGCGCGGGACTAGCAACCGGGGAGCTGTTTTTT; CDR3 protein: CASSAGLATGELFF
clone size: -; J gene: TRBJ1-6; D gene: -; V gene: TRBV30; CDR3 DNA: TGTGCCAGGAGCAGGGGCAATTCACCCCTCCACTTT; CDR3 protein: CARSRGNSPLHF
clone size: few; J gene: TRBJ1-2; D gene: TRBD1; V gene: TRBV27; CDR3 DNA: TGTGCCAGCAGCGACAGGGTCGGGGTGGGGGGATATGGCTACACCTTC; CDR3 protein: CASSDRVGVGGYGYTF
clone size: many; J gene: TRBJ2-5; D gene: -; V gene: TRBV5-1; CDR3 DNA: TGCGCCAGCAGCTTGGATGTCGGGTCCCAAGAGACCCAGTACTTC; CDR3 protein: CASSLDVGSQETQYF
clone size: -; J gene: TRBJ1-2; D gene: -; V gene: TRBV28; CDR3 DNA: TGTGCCAGCAGTCTCAGGAGGGGTAGGGGCTACACCTTC; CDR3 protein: CASSLRRGRGYTF
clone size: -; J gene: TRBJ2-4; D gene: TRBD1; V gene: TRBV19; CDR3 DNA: TGTGCCAGTAGTACCACCGGGACAGGGAACCTAATGGGCAAAAACATTCAGTACTTC; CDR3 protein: CASSTTGTGNLMGKNIQYF
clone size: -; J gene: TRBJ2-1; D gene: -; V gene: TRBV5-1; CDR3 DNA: TGCGCCAGCAGCTTCAATAGGGGCACCTACAATGAGCAGTTCTTC; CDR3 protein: CASSFNRGTYNEQFF